The rows below give T cell receptor beta chains drawn from one sample of a study of T cell changes during pregnancy in multiple sclerosis. TCRdb's table, derived via immunoSEQ multiplex PCR, lists solely in-frame clones and lacks some. The sample gives over 30,000 clones, 94% of which show up once; about 0.34% is in the top ten. The sequencing used CD4+ T cells from peripheral blood mononuclear cells, collected after pregnancy. The receptor set was obtained from a female donor with multiple sclerosis, enrolled in a pregnancy study. CDR3s include the opening cysteine and the closing phenylalanine or tryptophan. A D gene is named only where the DNA matches it firmly. Size is omitted from some rows. Given values are once, few, many or a class for expanded clones.

TRBD2	.	20	TRBV5-4	TRBJ2-7	TGTGCCAGCAGCACTCGTTCTGGACTAGCGGGGGGGCCTTTCTCCTACGAGCAGTACTTC	CASSTRSGLAGGPFSYEQYF
TRBD2	.	16	TRBV7-2	TRBJ2-3	TGTGCCAGCAGCTCCCGACTAGCGGGGGACACAGATACGCAGTATTTT	CASSSRLAGDTDTQYF
TRBD1	.	13	TRBV7-8	TRBJ1-5	TGTGCCAGCGGTCAGGGGGGTTATCAGCCCCAGCATTTT	CASGQGGYQPQHF
TRBD1	.	13	TRBV9	TRBJ2-1	TGTGCCAGCAGCGTAACAGGGGACAATGAGCAGTTCTTC	CASSVTGDNEQFF
TRBD1	.	17	TRBV12-5	TRBJ1-2	TGTGCTAGTGGTTTGGTCATTTCGGGACAGGGAGACTATGGCTACACCTTC	CASGLVISGQGDYGYTF
.	.	15	TRBV7-8	TRBJ1-6	TGTGCCAGCAGTTCCCCTACAGGGTCGAATTCACCCCTCCACTTT	CASSSPTGSNSPLHF
TRBD1	.	16	TRBV9	TRBJ2-2	TGTGCCAGCAGCGTAACGGGACAGGGTTTCGGCGGGGAGCTGTTTTTT	CASSVTGQGFGGELFF
.	.	13	TRBV30	TRBJ1-3	TGTGCCTGGAGCCTAGAGGTCGGAAACACCATATATTTT	CAWSLEVGNTIYF
.	.	16	TRBV18	TRBJ2-5	TGTGCCAGCTCACCACTGGCACCCTTTGAAATGGAGACCCAGTACTTC	CASSPLAPFEMETQYF
.	.	15	TRBV7-8	TRBJ1-5	TGTGCCAGCAGCTTAGGGGAGGGGTCGACTCAGCCCCAGCATTTT	CASSLGEGSTQPQHF
.	medium-sized	15	TRBV12-2	TRBJ2-1	TGTGCAAGTCGCCCACGGACTAGCGCCCACAATGAGCAGTTCTTC	CASRPRTSAHNEQFF
.	.	14	TRBV18	TRBJ1-1	TGTGCCAGCTCACCGGTCGGGGAAAGTCCTGAAGCTTTCTTT	CASSPVGESPEAFF
.	.	15	TRBV9	TRBJ1-2	TGTGCCAGCAGCGTAGCACAGGCTATCGACTATGGCTACACCTTC	CASSVAQAIDYGYTF
.	.	15	TRBV19	TRBJ1-1	TGTGCCAGTACTGGGGCAGGGGCTATGAACACTGAAGCTTTCTTT	CASTGAGAMNTEAFF
TRBD1	.	15	TRBV5-1	TRBJ2-2	TGCGCCAGCAGCTTGCCGACAGGGTCCACCGGGGAGCTGTTTTTT	CASSLPTGSTGELFF
.	.	16	TRBV29-1	TRBJ2-6	TGCAGCGTTGAAGTGTCACAAGACTCTGGGGCCAACGTCCTGACTTTC	CSVEVSQDSGANVLTF
TRBD1	.	13	TRBV7-7	TRBJ2-7	TGTGCTAGCAGCTCGACAGGGCGCGACGAGCAGTACTTC	CASSSTGRDEQYF
TRBD2	.	15	TRBV5-1	TRBJ2-2	TGCGCCAGCAGCCCGACGGGAGGGAACACCGGGGAGCTGTTTTTT	CASSPTGGNTGELFF
TRBD2	.	16	TRBV6-1	TRBJ2-1	TGTGCCAGCAGTGAACTTGGCGGGGGCTCCTACAATGAGCAGTTCTTC	CASSELGGGSYNEQFF
TRBD2	once	16	TRBV5-4	TRBJ2-3	TGTGCCAGCAGCCCCCCTAGCGGGGGAGTGATAGATACGCAGTATTTT	CASSPPSGGVIDTQYF
TRBD1	.	14	TRBV19	TRBJ1-2	TGTGCCAGTAGTATTCCGAGACAGGGGTATGGCTACACCTTC	CASSIPRQGYGYTF
TRBD2	once	14	TRBV18	TRBJ2-5	TGTGCCACCCGAGGAGCGGGGATCCAAGAGACCCAGTACTTC	CATRGAGIQETQYF
.	.	15	TRBV5-4	TRBJ2-2	TGTGCCAGCAGCTCGGGACACTTGAACACCGGGGAGCTGTTTTTT	CASSSGHLNTGELFF
.	.	18	TRBV28	TRBJ1-6	TGTGCCAGCAGTTCCGTTGGAGGCGGAAGCTCCTATAATTCACCCCTCCACTTT	CASSSVGGGSSYNSPLHF
.	.	14	TRBV7-8	TRBJ2-7	TGTGCCAGCAGCCCACAACGGGTTACCTACGAGCAGTACTTC	CASSPQRVTYEQYF
.	.	15	TRBV18	TRBJ2-2	TGTGCCAGCTCCTCGGCAGGGGTCAGCACCGGGGAGCTGTTTTTT	CASSSAGVSTGELFF
TRBD1	.	15	TRBV18	TRBJ2-7	TGTGCCAGCTCACCACCAACAGGGGGCGTCTACGAGCAGTACTTC	CASSPPTGGVYEQYF
TRBD1	.	15	TRBV7-2	TRBJ1-6	TGTGCCAGCAGCGAGACTCAGGGGGCTCGTTCACCCCTCCACTTT	CASSETQGARSPLHF
.	few	14	TRBV5-5	TRBJ2-7	TGTGCCAGCAGCTTACAGGACGGTTCCTACGAGCAGTACTTC	CASSLQDGSYEQYF
.	.	13	TRBV9	TRBJ2-2	TGTGCCAGCAGCCACAGGAACACCGGGGAGCTGTTTTTT	CASSHRNTGELFF
.	.	17	TRBV5-4	TRBJ1-2	TGTGCCAGCAGCCCTACTGGGGGGGGGAAACTGAACTATGGCTACACCTTC	CASSPTGGGKLNYGYTF
.	.	13	TRBV5-4	TRBJ2-5	TGTGCCAGCAGTTTTCAGGGTTTGGAGACCCAGTACTTC	CASSFQGLETQYF
.	.	15	TRBV19	TRBJ2-6	TGTGCCAGTAGTATGGGCCCTTCTGGGGCCAACGTCCTGACTTTC	CASSMGPSGANVLTF
.	.	14	TRBV11-1	TRBJ1-6	TGTGCCAGCAGCCACAGTGGCTATAATTCACCCCTCCACTTT	CASSHSGYNSPLHF
TRBD2	.	14	TRBV11-2	TRBJ2-5	TGTGCCAGCAGCCGCGGGGGGGTTCGCGAGACCCAGTACTTC	CASSRGGVRETQYF
.	.	16	TRBV30	TRBJ1-1	TGTGCCTGGAATTCAGGCAGGGTTTTGATTAACACTGAAGCTTTCTTT	CAWNSGRVLINTEAFF
TRBD1	.	13	TRBV29-1	TRBJ2-1	TGCAGCGCCTACAGGGGGCTCCACAATGAGCAGTTCTTC	CSAYRGLHNEQFF
.	.	17	TRBV18	TRBJ1-1	TGTGCCAGCTCACCATATCAGGATACAGGGTCTCAGACTGAAGCTTTCTTT	CASSPYQDTGSQTEAFF
.	.	15	TRBV30	TRBJ1-6	TGTGCCTGCATTCTGCTCGGCTCCTATAATTCACCCCTCCACTTT	CACILLGSYNSPLHF
TRBD2	.	17	TRBV9	TRBJ2-3	TGTGCCAGCAGCTCAACCCCTAGACTAGCGGGGACAGATACGCAGTATTTT	CASSSTPRLAGTDTQYF
.	.	13	TRBV5-1	TRBJ1-2	TGCGCCAGCAGCTTGGCCTTCGGGGATGGCTACACCTTC	CASSLAFGDGYTF
.	.	17	TRBV4-2	TRBJ1-1	TGTGCCAGCAGCCAAGTTGACATCCCCCTTCAGGACACTGAAGCTTTCTTT	CASSQVDIPLQDTEAFF
.	.	13	TRBV9	TRBJ2-3	TGTGCCAGCAGCGCCTCCGGGGAAGATACGCAGTATTTT	CASSASGEDTQYF
.	few	19	TRBV7-6	TRBJ2-7	TGTGCCAGCAGCCTTGGAATAACCTTTGGAGGGACAGAGGGCTACGAGCAGTACTTC	CASSLGITFGGTEGYEQYF
.	.	16	TRBV28	TRBJ1-6	TGTGCCAGCAGTTCGCGATCAGGGACTTATAATTCACCCCTCCACTTT	CASSSRSGTYNSPLHF
TRBD1	.	16	TRBV19	TRBJ1-5	TGTGCCAGTAATCTGTTGGGGACAGGGGTGGTCCAGCCCCAGCATTTT	CASNLLGTGVVQPQHF
TRBD2	.	15	TRBV29-1	TRBJ2-2	TGCAGCGTTCGCGGGGGGGCATTCCAGGGCGGGGAGCTGTTTTTT	CSVRGGAFQGGELFF
TRBD1	few	14	TRBV27	TRBJ1-1	TGTGCCAGCAACAGACAGGGCCCGAACACTGAAGCTTTCTTT	CASNRQGPNTEAFF
.	.	14	TRBV6-6	TRBJ2-7	TGTGCCAGCCAGGGGCTAGCTTGGCCCTACGAGCAGTACTTC	CASQGLAWPYEQYF
TRBD1	.	14	TRBV15	TRBJ1-6	TGTGCCACCAGAATTGACAGGGTTGCGTCACCCCTCCACTTT	CATRIDRVASPLHF
.	.	15	TRBV2	TRBJ1-2	TGTGCCAGCAGTGAGGTTGGCCAGGTGAACTATGGCTACACCTTC	CASSEVGQVNYGYTF
TRBD1	.	15	TRBV28	TRBJ2-7	TGTGCCAGCAGTAGACCGGGACAGGGAGTCTACGAGCAGTACTTC	CASSRPGQGVYEQYF
.	.	16	TRBV27	TRBJ1-4	TGTGCCAGCAGTTTTTCGGGAGTGGCAACTAATGAAAAACTGTTTTTT	CASSFSGVATNEKLFF
.	.	14	TRBV11-2	TRBJ1-1	TGTGCCAGCAGCCCGCTCCGGGGAACATATGAAGCTTTCTTT	CASSPLRGTYEAFF
.	.	12	TRBV5-4	TRBJ1-5	TGTGCCAGCAGCTTGTCCGGGGGGCCCCAGCATTTT	CASSLSGGPQHF
.	.	13	TRBV27	TRBJ1-5	TGTGCCAGCAGTTATACAGGGATTCAGCCCCAGCATTTT	CASSYTGIQPQHF
TRBD1	.	16	TRBV11-2	TRBJ1-4	TGTGCCAGCAGCTTTGCTGACAGGGGGCATGTTGAAAAACTGTTTTTT	CASSFADRGHVEKLFF